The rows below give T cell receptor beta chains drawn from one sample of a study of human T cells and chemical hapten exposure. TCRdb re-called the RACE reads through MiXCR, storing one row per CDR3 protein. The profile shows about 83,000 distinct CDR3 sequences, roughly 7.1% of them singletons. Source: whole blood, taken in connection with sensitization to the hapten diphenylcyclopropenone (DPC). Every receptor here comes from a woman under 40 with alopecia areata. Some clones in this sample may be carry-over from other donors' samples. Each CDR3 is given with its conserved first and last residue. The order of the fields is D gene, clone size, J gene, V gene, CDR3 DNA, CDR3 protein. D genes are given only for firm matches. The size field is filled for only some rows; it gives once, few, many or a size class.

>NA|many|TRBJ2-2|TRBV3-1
TGTGCCAGCAGCCAGAGCGCGTCGGGGTGGACCGGGGAGCTGTTTTTT
CASSQSASGWTGELFF
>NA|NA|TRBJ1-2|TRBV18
TGTGCCAGCTCACAGGACAGTAACTATGGCTACACCTTC
CASSQDSNYGYTF
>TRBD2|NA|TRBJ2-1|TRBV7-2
TGTGCCAGCAGCTTAATCGGGGTGGGAGGGAGGCTCCCTTACCCCTACAATGAGCAGTTCTTC
CASSLIGVGGRLPYPYNEQFF
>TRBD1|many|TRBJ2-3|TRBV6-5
TGTGCCAGCAGTTACACCACTCTTCCTCCACGGACAGGGGCGAAAACCACAGATACGCAGTATTTT
CASSYTTLPPRTGAKTTDTQYF
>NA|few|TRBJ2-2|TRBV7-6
TGTGCCAGCAGCTTAGAACCGGGACAATACACCGGGGAGCTGTTTTTT
CASSLEPGQYTGELFF
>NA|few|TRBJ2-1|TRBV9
TGTGCCAGCAGCCTCGATTCGGCGAGGGGTTACAATGAGCAGTTCTTC
CASSLDSARGYNEQFF
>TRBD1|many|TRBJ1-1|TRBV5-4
TGTGCCAGCAGCTGGGACAGGGGGCGGACCACTGAAGCTTTCTTT
CASSWDRGRTTEAFF
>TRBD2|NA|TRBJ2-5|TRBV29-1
TGCAGCGTTGGGACTAGCGGGGCTGAGACCCAGTACTTC
CSVGTSGAETQYF
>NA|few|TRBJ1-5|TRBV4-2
TGTGCCAGCAGCGGGGGAGGACAGACCAATCAGCCCCAGCATTTT
CASSGGGQTNQPQHF
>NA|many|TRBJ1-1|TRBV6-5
TGTGCCAGCAGTTACTTATCCCGGGGCGTGAACACTGAAGCTTTCTTT
CASSYLSRGVNTEAFF
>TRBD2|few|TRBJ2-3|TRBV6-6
TGTGCCAGCAGTTACTCCTCCGGGACTAGCGGGGGCGGGATCGTAGATACGCAGTATTTT
CASSYSSGTSGGGIVDTQYF
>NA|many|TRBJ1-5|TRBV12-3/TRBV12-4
TGTGCCAGCAGTTTAGGAGTCTCATTGTCTCAGCCCCAGCATTTT
CASSLGVSLSQPQHF
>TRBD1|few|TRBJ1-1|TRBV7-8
TGTGCCAGCAGCTTAGTATACAGGGGGCTGGATGAAGCTTTCTTT
CASSLVYRGLDEAFF
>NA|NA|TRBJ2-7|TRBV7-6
TGTGCCAGCAGCTTAGCGGCAGGGACCTACGAGCAGTACTTC
CASSLAAGTYEQYF
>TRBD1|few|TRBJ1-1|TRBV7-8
TGTGCCAGCAGCCCGCGGACAGGGAGTCTCGCTGAAGCTTTCTTT
CASSPRTGSLAEAFF
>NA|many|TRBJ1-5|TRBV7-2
TGTGCCAGCAGCTTAGGATCAGGGTCAAATCAGCGCCCCCAGCATTTT
CASSLGSGSNQRPQHF
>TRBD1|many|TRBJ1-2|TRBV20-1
TGCAGTGCTACCTGGGGACAGGTAGGCGGCTACACCTTC
CSATWGQVGGYTF
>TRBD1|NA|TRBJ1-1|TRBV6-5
TGTGCCAGCAGTTACGGAGGGGGCTTTGAAGCTTTCTTT
CASSYGGGFEAFF
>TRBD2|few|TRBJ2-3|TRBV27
TGTGCCAGCACCCCCCGGGGCGGGGGGGTCCTTACGAGCACAGATACGCAGTATTTT
CASTPRGGGVLTSTDTQYF